This T cell receptor (beta chain) was obtained from a study of technical replicates of blood from a handful of donors. Assay used: immunoSEQ multiplex PCR; TCRdb lists only in-frame clones, some missing. The table shows tens of thousands of clones, with roughly nine tenths occurring only once. The CDR3 consists of 13 residues. Germline loops: CDR1 ENHRY, CDR2 SYGVKD. V shed 7 bases and J 5 bases; nucleotides not matched to a gene: 6. The material sequenced was PBMCs. The receptor was derived from a human donor in good health. Some clones in this sample may be carry-over from other donors' samples. This chain uses TRBV10-3 with TRBJ2-7, with 9 bases identical to TRBD2. In DNA form, the CDR3 reads TGTGCCATCACTAGTAGCGGGAGCGACGAGCAGTACTTC. It translates to CAITSSGSDEQYF.